This T cell receptor (beta chain) originates from a study of a mutant IDH1 vaccine in newly diagnosed glioma. At the level of the study: Vaccinations were initiated 4-6 weeks following radiotherapy alone, or were given together with temozolomide cycles.

As to this clone: As yet, its antigen is unknown.

Method: immunoSEQ multiplex PCR; TCRdb's copy keeps in-frame clones and lacks some. Of tens of thousands of clones detected, 65% to 80% appear once; the ten largest clones hold 7.5% to 10%. Between the trimmed V and J ends, which lost 2 bases and 2 bases, there was a span of 9 bases. The V gene's germline CDR1 is KGHSH and CDR2 LQKENI. This CDR3 comprises 14 residues. Study-level findings and limits: Patients mounted vaccine-induced immune responses in just over 90% of cases. Top-clonotype changes in peripheral T cells seemed unrelated to pseudoprogression.

Noted time point: week 47, end of study. The study gave 300 ug of mutant IDH1 20-mer peptide per vaccine dose, with topical imiquimod. The chain has TRBV18 and TRBJ1-1; the D is unclear. The material was PBMCs, obtained from a glioma patient whose treatment included an IDH1 peptide vaccine. The receptor's source is a man aged 35 to 55 with glioma. The CDR3 is CASSPAGRNTEAFF. The CDR3 coding sequence is TGTGCCAGCTCACCAGCGGGAAGAAACACTGAAGCTTTCTTT.